A selection of T cell receptor beta chains follows, all from one sample in a study of T cell responses to AZD1222 COVID-19 vaccine. Libraries were prepared by immunoSEQ multiplex PCR; TCRdb keeps only in-frame clonotypes and omits some of them. The sample includes 100,000 to 150,000 clones, 91% seen only once; the top ten take about 1.9%. The sequenced sample was peripheral blood, obtained 28 days after the second AZD1222 dose. The receptors stem from an adult who received the AZD1222 COVID-19 vaccine. The CDR3 runs from the conserved cysteine through the conserved F or W. The D gene is left open where the match is weak. A clone size is listed for some rows: how often the clone was seen (once, few, many), or a class if it is expanded.

size,D,J,V,length,CDR3,DNA
NA,NA,TRBJ2-3,TRBV27,15,CASSPRSLLRDTQYF,TGTGCCAGCAGCCCAAGGTCACTCCTCAGAGATACGCAGTATTTT
NA,NA,TRBJ1-5,TRBV7-2,16,CASSLAVLGSNQPQHF,TGTGCCAGCAGCTTAGCGGTACTGGGCAGCAATCAGCCCCAGCATTTT
NA,NA,TRBJ2-3,TRBV5-8,14,CASSLPGGTDTQYF,TGTGCCAGCAGCTTACCAGGGGGCACAGATACGCAGTATTTT
NA,TRBD1,TRBJ2-1,TRBV14,14,CASSWGDRGNEQFF,TGTGCCAGCAGCTGGGGGGACAGGGGTAATGAGCAGTTCTTC
NA,NA,TRBJ1-1,TRBV5-6,14,CASSLDQMNTEAFF,TGTGCCAGCAGCTTGGATCAGATGAACACTGAAGCTTTCTTT
NA,TRBD1,TRBJ1-1,TRBV6-5,13,CASARQGRTEAFF,TGTGCCAGCGCAAGACAGGGTCGCACTGAAGCTTTCTTT
NA,TRBD2,TRBJ2-3,TRBV5-4,19,CASNARTSGGFRGTDTQYF,TGTGCCAGCAACGCCCGGACTAGCGGGGGTTTTAGGGGCACAGATACGCAGTATTTT
NA,NA,TRBJ1-2,TRBV20-1,11,CSARLGHYYTF,TGCAGTGCTAGACTGGGACACTACTACACCTTC
once,NA,TRBJ1-1,TRBV27,14,CASSFGALNTEAFF,TGTGCCAGCAGTTTCGGGGCCCTGAACACTGAAGCTTTCTTT
NA,NA,TRBJ1-2,TRBV14,13,CASSQEWGRGYTF,TGTGCCAGCAGCCAAGAGTGGGGCCGTGGCTACACCTTC
few,NA,TRBJ1-4,TRBV6-6,14,CASSFKGGNEKLFF,TGTGCCAGCAGTTTTAAGGGGGGTAATGAAAAACTGTTTTTT
once,TRBD1,TRBJ2-5,TRBV6-5,14,CASSLDRGARDQYF,TGTGCCAGCAGCCTGGACAGGGGAGCCAGGGACCAGTACTTC
NA,NA,TRBJ1-5,TRBV4-1,15,CASSATGDGGQPQHF,TGCGCCAGCAGCGCCACAGGTGATGGGGGTCAGCCCCAGCATTTT
NA,TRBD2,TRBJ2-3,TRBV10-3,16,CAISSSSGANGDTQYF,TGTGCCATCAGTTCGTCTAGCGGGGCTAACGGAGATACGCAGTATTTT
NA,NA,TRBJ1-6,TRBV18,17,CASSPSSMGAGNSPLHF,TGTGCCAGCTCACCTTCCTCCATGGGGGCTGGTAATTCACCCCTCCACTTT
NA,NA,TRBJ2-3,TRBV7-2,13,CASSLVGGDTQYF,TGTGCCAGCAGCTTAGTGGGCGGAGATACGCAGTATTTT
NA,NA,TRBJ1-1,TRBV29-1,12,CSGTEMGTEAFF,TGCAGCGGGACTGAGATGGGCACTGAAGCTTTCTTT
NA,NA,TRBJ2-1,TRBV6-5,15,CASSYSARGKNEQFF,TGTGCCAGCAGTTACTCAGCACGGGGGAAGAATGAGCAGTTCTTC
few,NA,TRBJ1-2,TRBV5-4,16,CASSPADGRTNYGYTF,TGTGCCAGCAGCCCGGCGGATGGCAGAACTAACTATGGCTACACCTTC
NA,NA,TRBJ1-4,TRBV7-2,15,CASSLYAWGAEKLFF,TGTGCCAGCAGCTTATACGCATGGGGGGCAGAAAAACTGTTTTTT
NA,NA,TRBJ1-1,TRBV7-3,14,CASRRQGMNTEAFF,TGTGCCAGCAGGCGTCAGGGTATGAACACTGAAGCTTTCTTT
NA,NA,TRBJ2-3,TRBV5-8,14,CASSLEGMTDTQYF,TGTGCCAGCAGCTTGGAAGGGATGACAGATACGCAGTATTTT
NA,NA,TRBJ1-2,TRBV5-4,15,CASSFVLGASHGYTF,TGTGCCAGCAGCTTTGTTCTGGGGGCGTCCCATGGCTACACCTTC
NA,NA,TRBJ1-2,TRBV4-2,16,CASSQDPGSLATGYTF,TGTGCCAGCAGCCAGGACCCGGGATCCCTGGCTACTGGCTACACCTTC
NA,NA,TRBJ1-1,TRBV29-1,13,CSVEDGWNTEAFF,TGCAGCGTTGAAGATGGTTGGAACACTGAAGCTTTCTTT
NA,NA,TRBJ2-1,TRBV5-1,15,CASSMLFSSYNEQFF,TGCGCCAGCAGTATGCTCTTTAGCTCCTACAATGAGCAGTTCTTC
NA,NA,TRBJ1-4,TRBV29-1,13,CSVPGQLNEKLFF,TGCAGCGTTCCCGGACAGCTTAATGAAAAACTGTTTTTT
few,NA,TRBJ2-1,TRBV27,15,CASKTGVSSYNEQFF,TGTGCCAGCAAGACGGGGGTAAGCTCCTACAATGAGCAGTTCTTC
NA,NA,TRBJ1-3,TRBV5-4,12,CAIPQDGNTIYF,TGTGCCATCCCACAAGATGGAAACACCATATATTTT
NA,TRBD1,TRBJ1-1,TRBV18,16,CASSPPFGQGRTEAFF,TGTGCCAGCTCACCACCGTTTGGACAGGGGAGGACTGAAGCTTTCTTT
NA,NA,TRBJ1-1,TRBV21-1,13,CASSEGQGALAFF,TGTGCCAGCAGCGAGGGACAGGGGGCGCTGGCTTTCTTT
NA,TRBD2,TRBJ2-1,TRBV5-1,15,CASSLEIAGGNEQFF,TGCGCCAGCAGCTTGGAGATAGCGGGAGGGAATGAGCAGTTCTTC
NA,TRBD1,TRBJ2-5,TRBV7-7,13,CASSADREETQYF,TGTGCTAGCAGCGCGGACAGGGAGGAGACCCAGTACTTC
NA,NA,TRBJ1-2,TRBV6-5,13,CASIQAPRDGYTF,TGTGCCAGCATCCAGGCCCCCCGGGATGGCTACACCTTC
NA,NA,TRBJ2-1,TRBV27,15,CASKPSGGNSEKQFF,TGTGCCAGCAAGCCGAGTGGGGGCAACAGCGAAAAGCAGTTCTTC
NA,NA,TRBJ2-2,TRBV6-4,14,CASTPGPHGGELFF,TGTGCCAGCACCCCAGGGCCCCACGGCGGGGAGCTGTTTTTT
NA,NA,TRBJ2-5,TRBV7-9,15,CASSPPYRVGQTQYF,TGTGCCAGCAGCCCCCCTTACAGGGTCGGGCAGACCCAGTACTTC
NA,TRBD1,TRBJ2-1,TRBV5-4,15,CASSLRTGSYNEQFF,TGTGCCAGCAGCTTACGGACAGGATCCTACAATGAGCAGTTCTTC
NA,NA,TRBJ1-1,TRBV18,13,CASSKGADTEAFF,TGTGCCAGCTCAAAAGGGGCCGACACTGAAGCTTTCTTT
once,TRBD2,TRBJ2-1,TRBV9,15,CASSSSGSSYNEQFF,TGTGCCAGCAGCTCTAGCGGGAGCTCCTACAATGAGCAGTTCTTC
NA,TRBD2,TRBJ2-1,TRBV6-2/TRBV6-3,19,CASSYGRPGGEGSYNEQFF,TGTGCCAGCAGTTACGGGAGACCGGGAGGGGAGGGCTCCTACAATGAGCAGTTCTTC
NA,TRBD2,TRBJ2-1,TRBV7-2,15,CASSLSGTSVGVQFF,TGTGCCAGCAGCTTGTCCGGGACTAGCGTGGGGGTGCAGTTCTTC
NA,NA,TRBJ1-1,TRBV5-1,15,CASSLLDGGETEAFF,TGCGCCAGCAGCTTGTTGGACGGTGGGGAAACTGAAGCTTTCTTT
NA,NA,TRBJ1-5,TRBV12-5,20,CASGLVQKGHISYSNQPQHF,TGTGCTAGTGGTTTGGTACAGAAGGGACACATAAGTTATAGCAATCAGCCCCAGCATTTT
once,NA,TRBJ1-1,TRBV18,14,CASSPPGGYGEAFF,TGTGCCAGCTCACCACCGGGAGGGTACGGTGAAGCTTTCTTT
NA,TRBD1,TRBJ1-4,TRBV4-3,15,CASSQGQGRNEKLFF,TGCGCCAGCAGCCAAGGACAGGGGCGAAATGAAAAACTGTTTTTT
few,NA,TRBJ1-1,TRBV27,12,CASGNLPREAFF,TGTGCCAGCGGAAATCTTCCCCGTGAAGCTTTCTTT
NA,TRBD2,TRBJ2-2,TRBV5-1,17,CASSGGLAGADTGELFF,TGCGCCAGCAGCGGAGGACTAGCGGGAGCCGACACCGGGGAGCTGTTTTTT
NA,NA,TRBJ1-1,TRBV30,12,CAWTYSGTEAFF,TGTGCCTGGACGTACAGTGGCACTGAAGCTTTCTTT
NA,NA,TRBJ1-2,TRBV5-1,13,CASSSQGRNGYTF,TGCGCCAGCAGCTCTCAGGGGCGTAATGGCTACACCTTC
NA,NA,TRBJ1-2,TRBV7-9,13,CASSLAGSYGYTF,TGTGCCAGCAGCTTAGCGGGAAGCTATGGCTACACCTTC
NA,NA,TRBJ2-5,TRBV20-1,11,CSARDVKTQYF,TGCAGTGCTAGAGACGTAAAGACCCAGTACTTC
NA,TRBD2,TRBJ2-3,TRBV3-1/TRBV3-2,15,CASSPGLVSTDTQYF,TGTGCCAGCAGCCCAGGACTAGTTAGCACAGATACGCAGTATTTT
NA,NA,TRBJ1-3,TRBV2,15,CASSESGAAGNTIYF,TGTGCCAGCAGTGAGTCAGGGGCCGCTGGAAACACCATATATTTT
NA,NA,TRBJ2-2,TRBV7-9,17,CASSPLGGGENTGELFF,TGTGCCAGCAGCCCCCTCGGAGGAGGCGAGAACACCGGGGAGCTGTTTTTT
NA,TRBD2,TRBJ2-1,TRBV6-6,19,CASSPRASGGRSSYNEQFF,TGTGCCAGCAGTCCCCGGGCTAGCGGGGGCCGAAGCTCCTACAATGAGCAGTTCTTC
NA,NA,TRBJ1-3,TRBV10-3,14,CAIRRSNGGNTIYF,TGTGCCATCAGACGGTCCAACGGGGGAAACACCATATATTTT
NA,TRBD1,TRBJ2-1,TRBV7-7,16,CASSLSGGQGNNEQFF,TGTGCTAGCAGCTTATCGGGGGGACAGGGTAACAATGAGCAGTTCTTC
NA,TRBD2,TRBJ2-3,TRBV27,20,CASSFLPIGLAGRDRDTQYF,TGTGCCAGCAGTTTCCTCCCAATCGGGCTAGCGGGACGCGATCGAGATACGCAGTATTTT
NA,NA,TRBJ2-1,TRBV3-1/TRBV3-2,15,CASSQDTFSYNEQFF,TGTGCCAGCAGCCAGGACACGTTCTCCTACAATGAGCAGTTCTTC